Below are 7 T cell receptor beta chains sequenced from a single sample in a study of shared clonotypes between healthy human individuals. The repertoire was sequenced with immunoSEQ multiplex PCR; TCRdb's copy has only in-frame clones and lacks some. The sample lists about 2.3 million clones; 85% to 95% were seen once. Specimen: naive CD4+ T cells from PBMCs. Subset specified: CD45RA+ positively selected. The receptors were sampled from a man aged 18-30 years in good health. Some clones in this sample may be carry-over from other donors' samples.

The CDR3 DNA sequence: TGTGCCAGCAGTTTATCCCCGGACAGGTTCGGGTCCTACGAGCAGTACTTC. Residues: CASSLSPDRFGSYEQYF. The V and J genes are TRBV28 and TRBJ2-7, with 7 bases that match TRBD1. V gave up 1 base and J gave up 1 base; unmatched junction bases: 10. Germline V lookup: CDR1 MDHEN, CDR2 SYDVKM. The CDR3 is made up of 17 amino acids.

This rearrangement joins TRBV2 to TRBJ1-3, with D possibly TRBD1 on 6 matching bases. The CDR3 is made up of 15 amino acids. CDR1 is SNHLY and CDR2 is FYNNEI in the germline V gene. The V end lost 6 bases, the J end lost 0 bases, and 12 bases lay between the germline ends. CDR3 bases: TGTGCCAGCAGAGCTGCAGGGGTCTCTGGAAACACCATATATTTT. It specifies CASRAAGVSGNTIYF.

The V gene is TRBV6-1, the J gene TRBJ1-4; D gene unclear. The CDR3 loop spans 14 amino acids. Germline values: CDR1 MNHNS, CDR2 SASEGT. V lost 4 bases and J lost 0, with 6 bases in between. The DNA for the CDR3 is TGTGCCAGCAGTGTACAGACAACTAATGAAAAACTGTTTTTT. It is translated as CASSVQTTNEKLFF.

As regards this clone: The sample holds other DNA sequences that translate to the same CDR3. J is TRBJ2-5 and V is TRBV6-5, with TRBD2 matching 7 bases. This CDR3 contains 15 residues. Losses at the gene ends were 0 bases for V and 5 bases for J; bases not matched to a gene: 6. Germline V gene lookup returns CDR1 MNHEY and CDR2 SVGAGI. This chain's CDR3 is CASSYSAGAGETQYF. The CDR3 DNA follows: TGTGCCAGCAGTTACTCGGCGGGAGCGGGGGAGACCCAGTACTTC.

This sequence joins TRBV5-1 and TRBJ1-1; TRBD1 might be the D (5 bases). Germline CDR1 SGHRS, CDR2 YFSETQ. With 0 bases removed from V and 1 base from J, the gap between germline ends came to 13 bases. The CDR3 spans 16 residues. CDR3: CASSLVGALKNTEAFF. The DNA of the CDR3 is TGCGCCAGCAGCTTGGTAGGGGCCCTCAAGAACACTGAAGCTTTCTTT.

V usage is TRBV9 and J usage is TRBJ2-1; TRBD2 agrees at 11 bases. V dropped 2 bases and J dropped 7; count of bases not matched to a gene: 5. The length of the CDR3 is 15 residues. From germline, CDR1 is SGDLS and CDR2 YYNGEE. This chain's CDR3 is CASSVSGRGLNEQFF. DNA of the CDR3: TGTGCCAGCAGCGTTAGCGGGAGGGGCCTAAATGAGCAGTTCTTC. The full variable domain, completed using reference TRBV9 and TRBJ2-1, is DSGVTQTPKHLITATGQRVTLRCSPRSGDLSVYWYQQSLDQGLQFLIQYYNGEERAKGNILERFSAQQFPDLHSELNLSSLELGDSALYFCASSVSGRGLNEQFFGPGTRLTVL.

This clone is a singleton in its sample. The rearrangement links TRBV10-3 to TRBJ1-1; TRBD1 matches 10 bases. V was pared by 8 bases and J by 5 bases, with 11 bases of the junction left unmatched. From germline, CDR1 is ENHRY and CDR2 SYGVKD. There are 15 residues in the CDR3. The CDR3 nucleotides are TGTGCCATCGGAACCGGGACAGGGGTAGGGACTGAAGCTTTCTTT. Amino acids: CAIGTGTGVGTEAFF.